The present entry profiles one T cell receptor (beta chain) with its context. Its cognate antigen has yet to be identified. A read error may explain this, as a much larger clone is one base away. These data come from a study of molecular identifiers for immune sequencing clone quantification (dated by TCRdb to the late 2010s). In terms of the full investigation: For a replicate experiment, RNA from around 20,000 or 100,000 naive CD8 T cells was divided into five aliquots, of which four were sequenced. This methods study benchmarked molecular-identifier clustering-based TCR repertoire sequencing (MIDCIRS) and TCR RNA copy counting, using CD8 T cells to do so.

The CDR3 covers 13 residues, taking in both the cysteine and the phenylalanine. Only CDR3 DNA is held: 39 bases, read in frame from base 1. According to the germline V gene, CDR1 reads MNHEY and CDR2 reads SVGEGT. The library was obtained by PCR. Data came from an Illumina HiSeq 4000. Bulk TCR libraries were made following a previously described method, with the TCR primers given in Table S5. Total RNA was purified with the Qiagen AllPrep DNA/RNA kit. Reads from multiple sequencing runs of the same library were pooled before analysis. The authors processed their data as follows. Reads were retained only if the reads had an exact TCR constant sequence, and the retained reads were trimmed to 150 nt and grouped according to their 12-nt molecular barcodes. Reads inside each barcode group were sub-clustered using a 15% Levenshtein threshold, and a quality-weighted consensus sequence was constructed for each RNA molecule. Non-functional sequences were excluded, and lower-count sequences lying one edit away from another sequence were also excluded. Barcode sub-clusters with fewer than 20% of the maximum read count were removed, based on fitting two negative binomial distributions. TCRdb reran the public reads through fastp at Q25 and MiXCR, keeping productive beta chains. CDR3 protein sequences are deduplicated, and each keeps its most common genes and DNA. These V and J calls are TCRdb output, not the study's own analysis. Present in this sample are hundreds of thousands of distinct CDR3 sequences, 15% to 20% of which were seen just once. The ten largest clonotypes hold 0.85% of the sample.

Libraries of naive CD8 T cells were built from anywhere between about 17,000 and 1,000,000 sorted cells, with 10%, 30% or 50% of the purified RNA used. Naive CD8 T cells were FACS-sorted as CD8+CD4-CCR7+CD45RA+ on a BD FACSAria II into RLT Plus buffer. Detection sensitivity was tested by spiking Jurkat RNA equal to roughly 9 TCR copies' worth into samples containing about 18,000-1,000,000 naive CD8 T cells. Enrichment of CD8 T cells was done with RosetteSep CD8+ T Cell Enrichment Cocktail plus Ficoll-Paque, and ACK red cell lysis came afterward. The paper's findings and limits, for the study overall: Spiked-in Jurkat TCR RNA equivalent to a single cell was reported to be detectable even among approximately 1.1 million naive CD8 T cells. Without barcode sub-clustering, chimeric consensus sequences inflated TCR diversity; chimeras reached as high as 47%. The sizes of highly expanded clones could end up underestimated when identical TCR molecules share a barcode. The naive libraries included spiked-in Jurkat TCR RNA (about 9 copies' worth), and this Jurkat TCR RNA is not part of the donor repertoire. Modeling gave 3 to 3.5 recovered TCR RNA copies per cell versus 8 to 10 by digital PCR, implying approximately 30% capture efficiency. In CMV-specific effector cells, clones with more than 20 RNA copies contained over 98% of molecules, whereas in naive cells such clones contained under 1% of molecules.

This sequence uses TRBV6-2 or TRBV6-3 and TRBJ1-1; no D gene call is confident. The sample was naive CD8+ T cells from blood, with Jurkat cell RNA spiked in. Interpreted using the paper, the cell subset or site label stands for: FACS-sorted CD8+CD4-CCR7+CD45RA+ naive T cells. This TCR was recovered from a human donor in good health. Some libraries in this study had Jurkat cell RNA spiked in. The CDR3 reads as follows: CAGSYIQIAEAFF. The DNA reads TGTGCCGGCAGTTACATCCAGATAGCTGAAGCTTTCTTT.